This T cell receptor beta chain stems from a study of shared clonotypes between healthy human individuals. Study outcomes and limitations: Four donors had around 5% of their naive CD4 clonotypes in common. Generally, naive subsets came out with larger estimated richness than memory subsets.

CDR1 is MNHEY and CDR2 is SMNVEV in the germline V gene (reference sequence). The CDR3 is made up of 15 amino acids. V lost 1 base and J lost 2, with 11 bases in between. A remark on this clone: The target antigen is unknown.

TCRdb's table, derived via immunoSEQ multiplex PCR, lists solely in-frame clones and lacks some. The sample consists of 2 million to 2.5 million clones, about 92% of them appearing once. As defined, naive CD8 cells were CD45RO-negative and positively selected for CCR7, with terminally differentiated effector memory CD45RA+ cells excluded. Donors, healthy HIV-negative adults, lacked recent acute infections or vaccinations. The TCR comes from a man aged 18 to 29 in good health. Some clones in this sample may be carry-over from other donors' samples. This chain joins TRBV27 and TRBJ2-5; no clear D gene. Sequencing was done on a sample of naive CD8+ T cells from PBMCs. DNA for the CDR3: TGTGCCAGCAGTTTATACCCAAGCCTTCAAGAGACCCAGTACTTC. It codes for CASSLYPSLQETQYF.